This TCR beta chain was sequenced for a study of blood T cell repertoires in COVID-19 (TCRdb year 2020). Notes on the research overall: Samples from collaborators originated in the United States, Italy and Spain and spanned both the acute and convalescent phases of COVID-19. The prospective study material was composed of cDNA or gDNA derived from T cells, B-cell-depleted T cells, or PBMCs. The dataset comprised deeply sampled blood TCRbeta repertoires from subjects exposed to, actively infected with, or recovered from COVID-19. The repertoires were made available in a free public database intended to serve as a resource for research on the immune response to SARS-CoV-2. The samples were drawn from two sources: the first 160 participants of the ongoing ImmuneRACE study, and over 950 subjects contributed by 6 global collaborators. A de-identified subject ID, COVID-19 status, age in years and sex were almost always included in the sample metadata. Where HLA class I and class II types were available, the types were taken from metadata supplied by the sample provider, not from assay-based typing.

At one collaborating source in Seattle, patients were enrolled during active infection and were followed longitudinally through the course of disease. Collaborating institutions collected whole blood in K2EDTA tubes following their own protocols. For TCRbeta analysis, collaborators shipped samples as frozen whole blood, isolated PBMCs, or DNA extracted from either of those sample types. TCRbeta CDR3 regions were amplified from genomic DNA by means of the immunoSEQ Assay, a bias-controlled multiplex PCR. In the original analysis: Within the assay, amplification of reference gene primers was used to estimate how many nucleated cells each sample contained. To quantify the absolute abundance of each unique TCRbeta CDR3 rearrangement, sequence reads were collapsed and filtered. For each sample, productive Simpson clonality was calculated as the square root of Simpson's diversity index across productive rearrangements. This is the immuneACCESS table as TCRdb keeps it, with only in-frame sequences that have V and J called. A part of the clones is gone; compared with another copy, unresolved V genes explain less than half, and the rest is unexplained. V and J calls and clone size are copied from that table; D and trimming were computed from the DNA. The sample table records 150,000 to 200,000 clones; less than 85% of these occur just once. 7% of the sample goes to the ten largest clones.

From its cysteine to its phenylalanine, the CDR3 spans 15 amino acids. The only DNA kept is the CDR3, 45 bases in frame from the first base. The germline V gene (reference sequence) provides CDR1 LGHDT and CDR2 YNNKEL. V and J lose 0 bases and 4 bases, and a span of 10 bases separates them. Beyond this particular receptor, the publication reports: Clinical and demographic metadata were provided uncurated, with the amount varying by source and participant.

A few counts support this clone. Its antigen remains undetermined. Within one base of it there is no much larger clone, and no base qualities were kept. This clonotype was sampled from a middle-aged woman with COVID-19, enrolled during active disease. Sequenced: peripheral blood. The V and J genes are TRBV3-1 (or the pseudogene TRBV3-2) and TRBJ1-3; the D gene lacks a confident call. The sequenced DNA is TGTGCCAGCAGCCAAGATAGCGGGAGCGGAAACACCATATATTTT. Translated, it reads CASSQDSGSGNTIYF.